This TCR beta chain was recovered during a study of blood T cell repertoires in COVID-19. Methods used by the authors: Amplified reference gene primers provided the basis for estimating nucleated cell counts. Assay: immunoSEQ multiplex PCR; the TCRdb copy retains only in-frame clones and omits some. That table furnishes V, J and clone size, whereas the DNA furnished D and trimming. The top ten hold 6.5% to 9% of the sample, which has hundreds of thousands of clones, roughly four fifths seen once. Seattle patients were enrolled while actively infected and followed longitudinally. There are 15 residues in the CDR3. J was trimmed by 4 bases and V by 1 base; bases with no gene match: 3. The germline CDR1 and CDR2 sequences are LGHDT and YNNKEL (reference sequence).

V gene TRBV3-1 (or the pseudogene TRBV3-2) combines with J gene TRBJ2-1; 8 bases are a match to TRBD2. This TCR came from a woman aged 80 or over with COVID-19, enrolled during active disease. The sequenced material came from peripheral blood. CDR3 DNA sequence: TGTGCCAGCAGCCAAGGGGTAGCGGGGTACAATGAGCAGTTCTTC. Its protein is CASSQGVAGYNEQFF.